The rows below give T cell receptor beta chains drawn from one sample of a study of T-cell memory formation after mild COVID-19. In TCRdb, the 5' RACE reads were re-called with MiXCR into one record per CDR3 protein. The table includes 250,000 to 350,000 distinct CDR3 sequences, 15% detected once. Sequencing was carried out using PBMCs or a T cell subset sorted from them (not recorded which). All receptors derive from a man aged 18-30 years who had mild COVID-19 (a few samples of this study predate the infection). Cell type and time point are not known. CDR3s leave out the opening cysteine and the closing phenylalanine or tryptophan. The D gene is left open where the match is weak.

j_call v_call d_call cdr3_aa
TRBJ1-5 TRBV18 . ASSPGMTGYSNQPQH
TRBJ1-2 TRBV7-2 . ASSLASHRRGHYGYT
TRBJ2-5 TRBV5-1 . ASSLGFGQETQY
TRBJ1-6 TRBV21-1 . ASSKIGRTYNSSLH
TRBJ2-2 TRBV27 . ASSFGAFSTGELF
TRBJ2-1 TRBV20-1 . SARNGAGRALNEQF
TRBJ2-5 TRBV15 . ATSRDRAGGETQY
TRBJ2-1 TRBV7-2 TRBD2 ASSPGTSDYNEQF
TRBJ1-6 TRBV5-4 . ASSFRANSPLH
TRBJ1-5 TRBV5-1 . ASSLDRMPGQPQH
TRBJ1-1 TRBV7-9 . ATRGLENTEAF
TRBJ2-1 TRBV7-2 . ASSSLGRRKF
TRBJ1-3 TRBV11-2 TRBD1 ASSSPQGAVSGNTIY
TRBJ2-1 TRBV18 TRBD2 ASSPYNLAGDNEQF
TRBJ1-2 TRBV5-5 TRBD1 ASSRGQGSGYGYT
TRBJ2-2 TRBV5-1 TRBD2 ASRELAGVHTGELF
TRBJ2-6 TRBV7-9 . ASSPPQPSGANVLT
TRBJ1-2 TRBV6-5 TRBD1 ASSTGQGYYGYT
TRBJ2-7 TRBV4-1 . ASSQDRVAVYEQY
TRBJ1-4 TRBV3-1 . ASSPPGLNEKLF
TRBJ2-3 TRBV7-9 . ASRPKPGLDYTQY
TRBJ2-7 TRBV4-1 TRBD1 ASSYSTGGASYEQY
TRBJ2-7 TRBV7-2 TRBD1 ASSFQWGQTYEQY
TRBJ2-5 TRBV12-3/TRBV12-4 . ASSLPPGETQY